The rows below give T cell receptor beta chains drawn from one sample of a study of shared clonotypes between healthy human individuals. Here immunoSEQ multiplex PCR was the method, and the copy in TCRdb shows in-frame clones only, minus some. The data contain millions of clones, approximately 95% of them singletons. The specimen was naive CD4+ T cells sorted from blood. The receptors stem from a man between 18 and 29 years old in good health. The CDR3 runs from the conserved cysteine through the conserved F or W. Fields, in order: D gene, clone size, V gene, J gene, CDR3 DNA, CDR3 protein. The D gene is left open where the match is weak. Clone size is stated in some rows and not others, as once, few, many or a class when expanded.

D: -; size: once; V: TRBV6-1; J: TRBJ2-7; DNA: TGTGCCAGCACGGTCAGGGTCTACGAGCAGTACTTC; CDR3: CASTVRVYEQYF
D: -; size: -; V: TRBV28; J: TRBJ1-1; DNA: TGTGCCAGCAGTTTAAGGAGGAGTAATGAAGCTTTCTTT; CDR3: CASSLRRSNEAFF
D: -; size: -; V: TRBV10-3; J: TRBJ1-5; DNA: TGTGCCATCAAAAACAGTACGGGCAATCAGCCCCAGCATTTT; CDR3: CAIKNSTGNQPQHF
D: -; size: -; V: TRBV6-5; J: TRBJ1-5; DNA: TGTGCCAGCCGTGGGGGCAATCAGCCCCAGCATTTT; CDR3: CASRGGNQPQHF
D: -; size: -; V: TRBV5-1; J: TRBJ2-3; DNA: TGCGCCAGCAGCTTAGGGACTCCAGGCCCCACAGATACGCAGTATTTT; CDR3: CASSLGTPGPTDTQYF
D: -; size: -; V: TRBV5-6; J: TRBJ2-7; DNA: TGTGCCAGCAGCCTCCCTGCGTCCTACGAGCAGTACTTC; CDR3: CASSLPASYEQYF
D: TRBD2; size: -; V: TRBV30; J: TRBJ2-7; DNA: TGTGCCTGGGGGGGACTAGACACCTACGAGCAGTACTTC; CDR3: CAWGGLDTYEQYF
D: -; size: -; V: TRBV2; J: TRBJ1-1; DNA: TGTGCCAGCAGTCAAGGACAGAACACTGAAGCTTTCTTT; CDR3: CASSQGQNTEAFF
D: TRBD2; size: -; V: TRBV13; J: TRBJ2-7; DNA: TGTGCCAGCAGCCGGGGACTAGCGGGACAAGGTCCCTACGAGCAGTACTTC; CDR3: CASSRGLAGQGPYEQYF
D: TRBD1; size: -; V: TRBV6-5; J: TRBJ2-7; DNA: TGTGCCAGTGGACAGGGCAAAGGGCAGTACTTC; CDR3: CASGQGKGQYF
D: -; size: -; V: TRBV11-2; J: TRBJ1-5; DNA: TGTGCCAGCAGCTTAGAGGGAAATAGCAATCAGCCCCAGCATTTT; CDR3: CASSLEGNSNQPQHF
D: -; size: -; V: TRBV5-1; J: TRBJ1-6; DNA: TGCGCCAGCAGCCAGAGTATGACAGCGGCCTCTTCACCCCTCCACTTT; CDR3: CASSQSMTAASSPLHF
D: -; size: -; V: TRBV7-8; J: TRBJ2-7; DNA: TGTGCCAGCAGCCCTCGAGTGGGTTCCTACGAGCAGTACTTC; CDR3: CASSPRVGSYEQYF
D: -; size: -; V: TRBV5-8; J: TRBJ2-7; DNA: TGTGCCAGCAGCTTGGCGGGACAACCCTACGAGCAGTACTTC; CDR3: CASSLAGQPYEQYF
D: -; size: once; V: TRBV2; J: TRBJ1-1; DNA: TGTGCCAGCGGCGCGTTAATGAACACTGAAGCTTTCTTT; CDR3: CASGALMNTEAFF
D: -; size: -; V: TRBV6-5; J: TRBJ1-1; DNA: TGTGCCAGCAGTTACTCCCACCTAGGGAACACTGAAGCTTTCTTT; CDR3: CASSYSHLGNTEAFF
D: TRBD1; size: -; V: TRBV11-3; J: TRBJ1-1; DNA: TGTGCCAGCAGCGATAGTCGGACAGGGTCAGCGGAAGCTTTCTTT; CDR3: CASSDSRTGSAEAFF
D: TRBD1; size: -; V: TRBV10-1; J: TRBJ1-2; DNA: TGCGCCACCCCCAGGGGGGCGCGAGGCTACACCTTC; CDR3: CATPRGARGYTF
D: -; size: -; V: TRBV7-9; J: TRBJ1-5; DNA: TGTGCCAGCAGCTCAAGTAGCAATCAGCCCCAGCATTTT; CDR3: CASSSSSNQPQHF
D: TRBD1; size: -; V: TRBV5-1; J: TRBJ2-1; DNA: TGCGCCAGCAGCTTGGCCTCCGGGACAGGAGGTTGGAATGAGCAGTTCTTC; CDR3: CASSLASGTGGWNEQFF
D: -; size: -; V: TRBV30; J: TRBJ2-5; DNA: TGTGCCTGGAGCCCAAGAAGGGGGGCTGCCGAGACCCAGTACTTC; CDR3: CAWSPRRGAAETQYF
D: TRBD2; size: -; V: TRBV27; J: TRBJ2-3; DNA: TGTGCCAGCAGTCCCCGGGGGGGAAGCACAGATACGCAGTATTTT; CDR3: CASSPRGGSTDTQYF
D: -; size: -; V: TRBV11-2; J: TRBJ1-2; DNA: TGTGCCAGCAGCGTCGACCTTAGCGACTATGGCTACACCTTC; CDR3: CASSVDLSDYGYTF
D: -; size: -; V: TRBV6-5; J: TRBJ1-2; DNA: TGTGCCAGCAGTTTCACAGGGAATTTGGGTGGCTACACCTTC; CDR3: CASSFTGNLGGYTF
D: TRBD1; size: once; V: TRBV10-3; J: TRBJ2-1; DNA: TGTGCCATCAGTGGCCGGACAGGGGGGAATGAGCAGTTCTTC; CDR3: CAISGRTGGNEQFF
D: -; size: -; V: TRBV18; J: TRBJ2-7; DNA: TGTGCCAGCTCACCAAGGACAGAAGCCTACGAGCAGTACTTC; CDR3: CASSPRTEAYEQYF
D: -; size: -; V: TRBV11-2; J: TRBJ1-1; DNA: TGTGCCAGCAGCTTAGTCAAGGGTATGAACACTGAAGCTTTCTTT; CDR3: CASSLVKGMNTEAFF
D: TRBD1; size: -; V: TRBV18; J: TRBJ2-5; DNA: TGTGCCAGCTCAGCCGGACAGGGTCCGGAGACCCAGTACTTC; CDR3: CASSAGQGPETQYF
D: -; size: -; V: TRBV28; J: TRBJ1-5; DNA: TGTGCCAGCAGTTTGGATCCGACGGCCAATCAGCCCCAGCATTTT; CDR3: CASSLDPTANQPQHF
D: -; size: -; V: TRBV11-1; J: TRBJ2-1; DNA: TGTGCCATGCGGCGGGGGCCCAACAATGAGCAGTTCTTC; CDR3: CAMRRGPNNEQFF
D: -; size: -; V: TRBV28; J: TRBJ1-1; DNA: TGTGCCAGCAGTCCAGGGGACGAGCCCCAGGCAGCTTTCTTT; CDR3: CASSPGDEPQAAFF
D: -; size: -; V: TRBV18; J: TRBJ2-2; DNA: TGTGCCAGCTCCCGACTAGCCGGGGAGCTGTTTTTT; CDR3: CASSRLAGELFF
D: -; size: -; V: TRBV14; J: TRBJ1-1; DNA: TGTGCCAGCAGCCAAGTCAGCTCCGTCACTGAAGCTTTCTTT; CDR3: CASSQVSSVTEAFF
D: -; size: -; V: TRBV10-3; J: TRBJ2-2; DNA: TGTGCCATCGGGCGGGGACCCGGGGAGCTGTTTTTT; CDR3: CAIGRGPGELFF
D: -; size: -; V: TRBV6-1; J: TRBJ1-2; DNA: TGTGCCAGCAGTGAAGGCTGGAACTATGGCTACACCTTC; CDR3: CASSEGWNYGYTF
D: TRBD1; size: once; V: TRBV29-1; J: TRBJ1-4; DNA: TGCAGCGTTGAAGGGACAGGGCGGAGTGAAAAACTGTTTTTT; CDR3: CSVEGTGRSEKLFF
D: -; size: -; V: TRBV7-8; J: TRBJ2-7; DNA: TGTGCCAGCCGGACGGCGAGCTCCTACGAGCAGTACTTC; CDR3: CASRTASSYEQYF
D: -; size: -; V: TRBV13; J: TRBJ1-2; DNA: TGTGCCAGCAGCTTAGACAGGCGAGCTAACTATGGCTACACCTTC; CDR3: CASSLDRRANYGYTF
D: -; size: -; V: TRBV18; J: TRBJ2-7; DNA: TGTGCCAGCTCACCACCCCTCTTCGAGGAGCAGTACTTC; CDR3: CASSPPLFEEQYF
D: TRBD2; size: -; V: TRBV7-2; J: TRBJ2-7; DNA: TGTGCCAGCAGCTTAGCGGGAGGGCCCTCTCCCTACGAGCAGTACTTC; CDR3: CASSLAGGPSPYEQYF
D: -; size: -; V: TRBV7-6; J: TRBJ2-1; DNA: TGTGCCAGCAGCCCCCGAGGCGGTAACAATGAGCAGTTCTTC; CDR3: CASSPRGGNNEQFF
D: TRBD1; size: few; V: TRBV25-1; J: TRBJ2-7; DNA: TGTGCCAGCGGAACCGGGACAGACTACGAGCAGTACTTC; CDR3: CASGTGTDYEQYF
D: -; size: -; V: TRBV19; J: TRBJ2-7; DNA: TGTGCCAGTAGTGTCGAACACCGGGACCAACCTTACGAGCAGTACTTC; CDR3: CASSVEHRDQPYEQYF
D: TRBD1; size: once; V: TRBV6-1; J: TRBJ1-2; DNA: TGTGCCAGCAGTGGGACAGGGGCCTATGGCTACACCTTC; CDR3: CASSGTGAYGYTF
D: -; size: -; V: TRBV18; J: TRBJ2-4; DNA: TGTGCCAGCTCACCCCAGGCCCCATACGGGAATGCAAACATTCAGTACTTC; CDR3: CASSPQAPYGNANIQYF
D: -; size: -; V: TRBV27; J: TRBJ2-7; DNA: TGTGCCAGCAGTTTAGAATTTAGTGTGGCAACTCCCCTCTACGAGCAGTACTTC; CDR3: CASSLEFSVATPLYEQYF
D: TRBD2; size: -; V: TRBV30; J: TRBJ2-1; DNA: TGTGCCTGGAGCAAACTAGCGGGGTACTCTTCCTACAATGAGCAGTTCTTC; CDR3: CAWSKLAGYSSYNEQFF
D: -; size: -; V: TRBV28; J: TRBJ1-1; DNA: TGTGCCAGCAAAGAAGGGCACTACACTGAAGCTTTCTTT; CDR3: CASKEGHYTEAFF
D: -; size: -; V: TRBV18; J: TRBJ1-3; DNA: TGTGCCAGCTCACCCCTGTTTCTCTCAGGGATCGGTCACACCATATATTTT; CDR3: CASSPLFLSGIGHTIYF
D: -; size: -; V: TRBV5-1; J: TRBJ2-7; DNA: TGCGCCAGCAGCTTGTTAGCAGGGCCCTACGAGCAGTACTTC; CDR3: CASSLLAGPYEQYF
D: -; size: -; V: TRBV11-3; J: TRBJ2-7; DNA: TGTGCCAGCAGCTTAGATCTAGAGGGGATCAGGGTGCGAATTCCCTACGAGCAGTACTTC; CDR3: CASSLDLEGIRVRIPYEQYF
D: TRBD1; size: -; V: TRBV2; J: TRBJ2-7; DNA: TGTGCCAGCAGCGCCGGACAGGGGGGATACTACGAGCAGTACTTC; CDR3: CASSAGQGGYYEQYF
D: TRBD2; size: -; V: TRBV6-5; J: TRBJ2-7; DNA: TGTGCCAGCAGTTCCACTAGCGAGCGGGTCCACGAGCAGTACTTC; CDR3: CASSSTSERVHEQYF
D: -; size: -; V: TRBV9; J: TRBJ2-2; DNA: TGTGCCAGCAGCGTAGTTCTGTCCGGGAGAAAGAACACCGGGGAGCTGTTTTTT; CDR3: CASSVVLSGRKNTGELFF
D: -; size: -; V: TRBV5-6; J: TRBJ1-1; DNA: TGTGCCAGCAGCCCATATCAGGGGTTAGGTAGCGGAGCTTTCTTT; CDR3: CASSPYQGLGSGAFF
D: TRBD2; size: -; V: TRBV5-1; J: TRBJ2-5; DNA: TGCGCCAGCACCCGACTAGCGGGACAAGAGACCCAGTACTTC; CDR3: CASTRLAGQETQYF
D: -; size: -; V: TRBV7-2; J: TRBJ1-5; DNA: TGTGCCAGCAGCCAGGTCACACTGAATAGCAATCAGCCCCAGCATTTT; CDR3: CASSQVTLNSNQPQHF
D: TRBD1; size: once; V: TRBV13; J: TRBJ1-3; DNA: TGTGCCAGCAGCTTAGAAACAGGGGGCTTAAACACCATATATTTT; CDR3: CASSLETGGLNTIYF
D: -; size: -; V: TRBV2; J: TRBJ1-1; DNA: TGTGCCAGCAGTGATCGGGGGAATACTGAAGCTTTCTTT; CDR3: CASSDRGNTEAFF